Following are 2 T cell receptor beta chains from one sample sequenced in a study of T cell responses to AZD1222 COVID-19 vaccine. The protocol was immunoSEQ multiplex PCR, while the TCRdb copy is restricted to in-frame clones and leaves out a portion. The repertoire has around 110,000 clones, around 94% of them found once; the top ten carry 1.5% to 2%. The sequences come from peripheral blood, collected 28 days after the second AZD1222 dose. The receptors stem from an adult who received the AZD1222 COVID-19 vaccine.

The chain is built from TRBV4-1 and TRBJ2-1; D could derive from TRBD1 or TRBD2 (5 bases each). The CDR3 length is 14 residues. The V and J ends lost 7 bases and 4 bases respectively, with 14 bases between them. The germline gives CDR1 MGHRA, CDR2 YSYEKL. As DNA, the CDR3 is TGCGCCAGCAAGGCCCGGGGCAGTTACAATGAGCAGTTCTTC. Its translation is CASKARGSYNEQFF.

The chain carries TRBV28 and TRBJ2-3; 7 bases align to TRBD1. Germline assignment: CDR1 MDHEN and CDR2 SYDVKM. J lost 6 bases, V lost 10 bases, and 7 bases had no gene match. This CDR3 contains 12 residues. As DNA, the CDR3 is TGTGCCACCAAGGGGGCAACGGATACGCAGTATTTT. Residues: CATKGATDTQYF.